This is a list of T cell receptor beta chains from one sample in a study of blood T cell repertoires in COVID-19. TCRdb's table, derived via immunoSEQ multiplex PCR, lists solely in-frame clones and lacks some. The table lists 150,000 to 200,000 clones, under 90% of them singletons, with roughly 18% in the top ten. Specimen: peripheral blood. These receptor sequences come from a person aged 65-85 years with COVID-19, enrolled during active disease. Both conserved end residues are part of each CDR3. Each record gives: V gene, clone size, D gene, J gene, CDR3 DNA, CDR3 protein. A D gene is named only where the DNA matches it firmly. Rows may omit the clone size; those that give it use once, few, many or a size class.

TRBV5-4	-	-	TRBJ1-4	TGTGCCAGCAGCTTGCCGGGTGAAAAACTGTTTTTT	CASSLPGEKLFF
TRBV18	-	TRBD2	TRBJ2-7	TGTGCCAGCTCACCCCAAAGCGGGGGCTCCTACGAGCAGTACTTC	CASSPQSGGSYEQYF
TRBV3-1/TRBV3-2	-	TRBD1	TRBJ1-5	TGTGCCAGCAGACAGGGGGGCAGCAATCAGCCCCAGCATTTT	CASRQGGSNQPQHF
TRBV10-3	few	TRBD2	TRBJ2-7	TGTGCCATCAGTGAATCCGGACTAGGAGGACGGTACGAGCAGTACTTC	CAISESGLGGRYEQYF
TRBV12-5	-	-	TRBJ2-5	TGTGCTAGTGCTCCACCGGGTCCCCTAGAGACCCAGTACTTC	CASAPPGPLETQYF
TRBV10-3	-	TRBD1	TRBJ1-1	TGTGCCATCAGTGAGCCGACAGGGGTTGGGGCTTTCTTT	CAISEPTGVGAFF
TRBV7-9	-	-	TRBJ1-2	TGTGCCAGCACTTGGACAGACGGCTATGGCTACACCTTC	CASTWTDGYGYTF
TRBV4-3	once	-	TRBJ2-2	TGCGCCAGCAGCCAAGATCTAACGACCGTGGGACTTAGCACCGGGGAGCTGTTTTTT	CASSQDLTTVGLSTGELFF
TRBV7-9	-	-	TRBJ1-6	TGTGCCAGCAGCGCCGAAGACAGGCTGGCACCCCTCCACTTT	CASSAEDRLAPLHF
TRBV6-1	-	-	TRBJ1-5	TGTGCCAGCAGTGAAATTGGGGGGACGGGGGGTCAGCCCCAGCATTTT	CASSEIGGTGGQPQHF
TRBV19	-	-	TRBJ1-4	TGTGCCAGCCAAAAACGGCGGGACGGTCAAGTTGCAACTAATGAAAAACTGTTTTTT	CASQKRRDGQVATNEKLFF
TRBV5-5	few	TRBD1	TRBJ1-3	TGTGCCAGCAGCCGACAGGGTTCTGGAAACACCATATATTTT	CASSRQGSGNTIYF
TRBV11-1	-	TRBD2	TRBJ2-3	TGTGCCAGCACGGGACTAGTGGTTGGTACGCAGTATTTT	CASTGLVVGTQYF
TRBV10-1	-	TRBD1	TRBJ2-7	TGCGCCAGCAGTACCTGCCGGGACAGGTTCTCCTACGAGCAGTACTTC	CASSTCRDRFSYEQYF
TRBV3-1/TRBV3-2	-	-	TRBJ2-3	TGTGCCAGCAGCCCCATGGGGGCGGGAGTTGGAGATACGCAGTATTTT	CASSPMGAGVGDTQYF
TRBV28	few	-	TRBJ1-2	TGTGCCAGCAGTTTGGGAGGGGTCTATGGCTACACCTTC	CASSLGGVYGYTF
TRBV10-3	-	TRBD2	TRBJ2-5	TGTGCCATCAGTGAGTCTACTAGCGGGGGCGCCGAGACCCAGTACTTC	CAISESTSGGAETQYF
TRBV6-1	-	TRBD1	TRBJ1-2	TGTGCCAGCAGTGACCCGACAGGGGGCGATTATGGCTACACCTTC	CASSDPTGGDYGYTF